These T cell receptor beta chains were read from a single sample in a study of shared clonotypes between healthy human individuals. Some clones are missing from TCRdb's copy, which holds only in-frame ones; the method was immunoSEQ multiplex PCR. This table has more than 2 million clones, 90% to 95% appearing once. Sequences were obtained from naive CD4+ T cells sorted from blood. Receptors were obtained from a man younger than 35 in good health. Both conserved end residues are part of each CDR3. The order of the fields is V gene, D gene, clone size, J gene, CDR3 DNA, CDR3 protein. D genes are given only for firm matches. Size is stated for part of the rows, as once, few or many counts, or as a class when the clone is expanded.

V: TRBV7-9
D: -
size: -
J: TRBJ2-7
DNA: TGTGCCAGCAGCACCGCGGGGTACGAGCAGTACTTC
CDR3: CASSTAGYEQYF

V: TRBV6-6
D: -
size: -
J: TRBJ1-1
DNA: TGTGCCAGCAGTTACTACTCGGTCCTCAGGGGCACTGAAGCTTTCTTT
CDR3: CASSYYSVLRGTEAFF

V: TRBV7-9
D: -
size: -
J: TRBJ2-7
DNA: TGTGCCAGCAGCTTAGTAGCAGGGTACCGCCACGAGCAGTACTTC
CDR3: CASSLVAGYRHEQYF

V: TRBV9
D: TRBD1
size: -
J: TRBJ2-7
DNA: TGTGCCAGCAGCGTAGGGGCAGGGGGCATGTACGAGCAGTACTTC
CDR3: CASSVGAGGMYEQYF

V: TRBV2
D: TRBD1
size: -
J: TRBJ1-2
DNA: TGTGCCAGCAGTGACATAGGAACAGGGGGCCTTAACTATGGCTACACCTTC
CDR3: CASSDIGTGGLNYGYTF

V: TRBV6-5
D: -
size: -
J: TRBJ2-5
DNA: TGTGCCAGCAGGCGACTAGAGACCCAGTACTTC
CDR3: CASRRLETQYF

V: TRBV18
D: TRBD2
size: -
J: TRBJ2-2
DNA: TGTGCCAGCTCACCTCGGCTAGCGGAAGAGGGAACCGGGGAGCTGTTTTTT
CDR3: CASSPRLAEEGTGELFF

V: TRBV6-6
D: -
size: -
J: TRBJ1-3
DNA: TGTGCCAGCAGTTATTTCTCTGGAAACACCATATATTTT
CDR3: CASSYFSGNTIYF

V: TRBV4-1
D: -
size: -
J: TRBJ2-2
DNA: TGCGCCAGCAGCCAACCGGGCCTGAACACCGGGGAGCTGTTTTTT
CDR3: CASSQPGLNTGELFF

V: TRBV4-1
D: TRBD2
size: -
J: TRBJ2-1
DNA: TGCGCCAGCAGCCAACGATTAGCGGGAGTAGGGTACAATGAGCAGTTCTTC
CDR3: CASSQRLAGVGYNEQFF

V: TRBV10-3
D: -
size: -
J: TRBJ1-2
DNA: TGTGCCATCAGTGTCGAAGGGTCCTATGGCTACACCTTC
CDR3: CAISVEGSYGYTF

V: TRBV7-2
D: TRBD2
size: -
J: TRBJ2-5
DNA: TGTGCCAGCAGCAGCGAGCGGGGGGGTCAAGAGACCCAGTACTTC
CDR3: CASSSERGGQETQYF

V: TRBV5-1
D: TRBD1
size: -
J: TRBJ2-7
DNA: TGCGCCAGCAGCATAGGCGGGACAGGGTACGAGCAGTACTTC
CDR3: CASSIGGTGYEQYF

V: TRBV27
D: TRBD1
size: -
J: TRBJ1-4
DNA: TGTGCCAGCAGTCACGACAGGGACGGCAGTGAAAAACTGTTTTTT
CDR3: CASSHDRDGSEKLFF

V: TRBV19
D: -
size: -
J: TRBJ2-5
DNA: TGTGCCAGTAGTTCCACAGGGGAGGGGGACCAAGAGACCCAGTACTTC
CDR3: CASSSTGEGDQETQYF

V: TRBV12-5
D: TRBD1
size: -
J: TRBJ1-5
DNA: TGTGCTAGTGGTCAGGGACAGGGGTTAGGAGGGAGCAATCAGCCCCAGCATTTT
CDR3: CASGQGQGLGGSNQPQHF

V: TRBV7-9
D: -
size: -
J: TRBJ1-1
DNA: TGTGCCAGCAGCCCAGACCAGGGCACTGAAGCTTTCTTT
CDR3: CASSPDQGTEAFF

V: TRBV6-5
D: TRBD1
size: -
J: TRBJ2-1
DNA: TGTGCCAGCAGTTACGGACAGGCCCCTAATGAGCAGTTCTTC
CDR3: CASSYGQAPNEQFF

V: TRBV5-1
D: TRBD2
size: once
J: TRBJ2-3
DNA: TGCGCCAGCGGCCCGGGGGGGCTGAGCACAGATACGCAGTATTTT
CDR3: CASGPGGLSTDTQYF

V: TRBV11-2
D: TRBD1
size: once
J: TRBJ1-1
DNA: TGTGCCAGCCGATCGGACAGGGGACAATACACTGAAGCTTTCTTT
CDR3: CASRSDRGQYTEAFF

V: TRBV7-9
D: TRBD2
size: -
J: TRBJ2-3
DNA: TGTGCCAGCAGCTTACTAGCGGGGGTCACAGATACGCAGTATTTT
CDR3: CASSLLAGVTDTQYF

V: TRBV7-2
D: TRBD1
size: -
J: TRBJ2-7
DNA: TGTGCCAGCAGCTCGAATCCGGGACAGTCTTACGAGCAGTACTTC
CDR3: CASSSNPGQSYEQYF

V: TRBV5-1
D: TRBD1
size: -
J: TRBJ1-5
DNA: TGCGCCAGCAGCTCAGGGGGGCCTAATCAGCCCCAGCATTTT
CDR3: CASSSGGPNQPQHF

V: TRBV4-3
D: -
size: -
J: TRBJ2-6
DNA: TGCGCCAGCAGCCAAGCCTTTATGACTGGGGCCAACGTCCTGACTTTC
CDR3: CASSQAFMTGANVLTF

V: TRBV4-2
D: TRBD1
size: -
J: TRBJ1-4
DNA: TGTGCCAGCAGCCGACAGGGGAACGAAAAACTGTTTTTT
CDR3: CASSRQGNEKLFF

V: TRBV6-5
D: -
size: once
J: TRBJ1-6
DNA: TGTGCCAGCAGTTACGGGGGGCTATTAGATTCACCCCTCCACTTT
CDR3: CASSYGGLLDSPLHF

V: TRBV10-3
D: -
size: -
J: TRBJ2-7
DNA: TGTGCCATCAGGAAGGGTGACGAGCAGTACTTC
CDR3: CAIRKGDEQYF

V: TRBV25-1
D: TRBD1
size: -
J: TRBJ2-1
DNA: TGTGCCAGCTCGGGACAGGGGTTCAATGAGCAGTTCTTC
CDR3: CASSGQGFNEQFF

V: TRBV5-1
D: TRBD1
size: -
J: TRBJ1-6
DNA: TGCGCCAGCAGCTCGATAGGACAGGGCAGTTCACCCCTCCACTTT
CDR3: CASSSIGQGSSPLHF

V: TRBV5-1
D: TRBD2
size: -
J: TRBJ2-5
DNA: TGCGCCAGCAGCCCCGGACTAGCGGGGGGTCAAGAGACCCAGTACTTC
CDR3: CASSPGLAGGQETQYF

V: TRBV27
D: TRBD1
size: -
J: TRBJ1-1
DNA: TGTGCCAGCAGACAGACAGGGAGTATTAAAGCTTTCTTT
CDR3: CASRQTGSIKAFF

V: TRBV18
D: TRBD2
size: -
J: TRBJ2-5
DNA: TGTGCCAGCTCACCACGGCTAGCGGAACAAGAGACCCAGTACTTC
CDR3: CASSPRLAEQETQYF

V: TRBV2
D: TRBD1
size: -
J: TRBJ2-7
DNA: TGTGCCAGCAGTTTCGACAGGGGGAGCTACGAGCAGTACTTC
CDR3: CASSFDRGSYEQYF

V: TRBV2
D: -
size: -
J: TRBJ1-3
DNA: TGTGCCAGCGGCTCTGGAAACACCATATATTTT
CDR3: CASGSGNTIYF

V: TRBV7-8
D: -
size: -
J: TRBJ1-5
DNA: TGTGCCAGCAGCTTAGTCCCACCCCCCCAGCATTTT
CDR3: CASSLVPPPQHF

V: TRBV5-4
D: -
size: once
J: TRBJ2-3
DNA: TGTGCCAGCAGCTTGCAGGGTACGGATACGCAGTATTTT
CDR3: CASSLQGTDTQYF